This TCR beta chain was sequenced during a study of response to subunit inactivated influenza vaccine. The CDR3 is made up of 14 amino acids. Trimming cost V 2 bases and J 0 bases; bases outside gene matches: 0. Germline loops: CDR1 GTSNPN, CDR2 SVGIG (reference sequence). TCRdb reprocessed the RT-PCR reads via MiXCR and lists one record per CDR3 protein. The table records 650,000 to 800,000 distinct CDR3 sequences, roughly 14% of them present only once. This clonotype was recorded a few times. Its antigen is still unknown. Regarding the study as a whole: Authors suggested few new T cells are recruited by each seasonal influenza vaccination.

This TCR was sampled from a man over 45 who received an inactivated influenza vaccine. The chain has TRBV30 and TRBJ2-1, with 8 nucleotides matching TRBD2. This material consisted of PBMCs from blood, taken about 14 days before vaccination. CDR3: CAWSSGSSYNEQFF. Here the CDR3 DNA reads TGTGCCTGGAGTAGCGGGAGCTCCTACAATGAGCAGTTCTTC.